These T cell receptor beta chains were read from a single sample in a study of blood T cell repertoires in COVID-19. The protocol was immunoSEQ multiplex PCR, while the TCRdb copy is restricted to in-frame clones and leaves out a portion. The sample carries roughly 190,000 clones, about 88% recorded once. The sample comprised peripheral blood. Source of these receptors: a human donor in a cohort sampled during active COVID-19. Each CDR3 is given with its conserved first and last residue. Fields, in order: CDR3 length, J gene, D gene, V gene, clone size, CDR3 protein, CDR3 DNA. A D gene is named only where the DNA matches it firmly. Rows may omit the clone size; those that give it use once, few, many or a size class.

14	TRBJ2-7	.	TRBV19	few	CASSPQSSNYEQYF	TGTGCCAGTAGTCCCCAGTCCTCCAACTACGAGCAGTACTTC
14	TRBJ2-1	.	TRBV5-1	.	CASSLWGRDSEQFF	TGCGCCAGCAGCTTGTGGGGCAGGGATAGTGAGCAGTTCTTC
12	TRBJ1-2	TRBD1	TRBV28	.	CASRQGRGGYTF	TGTGCCAGCAGACAGGGGCGTGGAGGCTACACCTTC
17	TRBJ1-3	.	TRBV5-1	.	CASSSSQGPTSGNTIYF	TGCGCCAGCAGCTCATCTCAGGGCCCAACCTCTGGAAACACCATATATTTT
15	TRBJ1-2	.	TRBV7-9	.	CASSSDTPRSYGYTF	TGTGCCAGCAGCTCGGACACTCCGAGGAGCTATGGCTACACCTTC
16	TRBJ2-7	TRBD2	TRBV7-2	.	CASSLSRTSGGYEQYF	TGTGCCAGCAGCCTCTCACGGACTAGCGGGGGGTACGAGCAGTACTTC
13	TRBJ2-7	TRBD1	TRBV6-1	.	CASSESRDRGTYF	TGTGCCAGCAGTGAAAGCCGGGACAGGGGAACGTACTTC
15	TRBJ2-7	TRBD2	TRBV25-1	.	CASSEWKREIYEQYF	TGTGCCAGCAGTGAATGGAAGCGGGAGATCTACGAGCAGTACTTC
12	TRBJ1-2	.	TRBV28	.	CASSSSYYGYTF	TGTGCCAGCAGTTCGAGCTACTATGGCTACACCTTC
17	TRBJ2-2	TRBD2	TRBV5-4	.	CASSSGLAGSNTGELFF	TGTGCCAGCAGCTCGGGACTAGCGGGCTCGAACACCGGGGAGCTGTTTTTT
16	TRBJ2-5	.	TRBV7-2	once	CASLLGQPGFQETQYF	TGTGCCAGCCTCCTTGGACAGCCAGGATTCCAAGAGACCCAGTACTTC
17	TRBJ2-7	TRBD2	TRBV27	few	CASRISGGPSTFYEQYF	TGTGCCAGCAGGATCTCGGGGGGTCCCTCAACTTTCTACGAGCAGTACTTC
14	TRBJ1-6	.	TRBV19	.	CASSAYSYNSPLHF	TGTGCCAGTAGTGCCTACTCCTATAATTCACCCCTCCACTTT
12	TRBJ1-2	.	TRBV12-3/TRBV12-4	.	CASSPDSYGYTF	TGTGCCAGCAGCCCAGACTCTTATGGCTACACCTTC
13	TRBJ1-1	TRBD1	TRBV2	.	CAGSTGLNTEAFF	TGTGCCGGCTCGACAGGGCTGAACACTGAAGCTTTCTTT
13	TRBJ2-1	.	TRBV10-2	.	CASSPTEQTEQFF	TGCGCCAGCAGCCCTACAGAGCAGACTGAGCAGTTCTTC
13	TRBJ1-2	.	TRBV12-3/TRBV12-4	.	CASRRQAFYGYTF	TGTGCCAGCAGAAGACAGGCCTTCTATGGCTACACCTTC
13	TRBJ2-7	TRBD1	TRBV2	once	CASRLTGVNEQYF	TGTGCCAGCAGGCTGACAGGGGTCAACGAGCAGTACTTC
16	TRBJ2-7	TRBD1	TRBV19	.	CASSIVRGQGTREQYF	TGTGCCAGTAGTATTGTACGTGGACAGGGAACTCGCGAGCAGTACTTC
16	TRBJ1-6	.	TRBV5-1	.	CASSLGQGNRGSPLHF	TGCGCCAGCAGCTTGGGGCAGGGGAACCGGGGTTCACCCCTCCACTTT
13	TRBJ2-3	.	TRBV27	.	CATRQANTDTQYF	TGTGCCACCCGACAGGCGAACACAGATACGCAGTATTTT